The table lists the clone carrying this T cell receptor beta chain with a few counts. How the authors handled the data: Estimated nucleated cell counts came from reference gene primer amplification. Clones were sequenced by immunoSEQ multiplex PCR, and TCRdb holds only the in-frame ones, with some missing. D and trimming were read from the DNA, whereas the V and J calls and clone size are those reported in that table. This table has about 170,000 clones, less than 80% appearing once. The data belong to a study of blood T cell repertoires in COVID-19. Study-level information: The cDNA or gDNA used as material had been derived from T cells, B-cell-depleted T cells, or PBMCs.

The CDR3 contains 13 residues. The germline V and J ends were trimmed by 1 base and 5 bases, with 6 bases remaining between them. CDR1 is SGHTA and CDR2 is FQGNSA in the germline V gene. The rearrangement uses TRBV7-2 and TRBJ1-5; possibly TRBD1 for D (5 bases). Specimen: PBMCs or T cells enriched from blood (not recorded which). The receptor was derived from a woman in her seventies in a cohort exposed to, infected with or recovered from COVID-19 (not recorded which). CDR3 bases: TGTGCCAGCAGCTTAGGCAGGGATCAGCCCCAGCATTTT. Translating gives CASSLGRDQPQHF.